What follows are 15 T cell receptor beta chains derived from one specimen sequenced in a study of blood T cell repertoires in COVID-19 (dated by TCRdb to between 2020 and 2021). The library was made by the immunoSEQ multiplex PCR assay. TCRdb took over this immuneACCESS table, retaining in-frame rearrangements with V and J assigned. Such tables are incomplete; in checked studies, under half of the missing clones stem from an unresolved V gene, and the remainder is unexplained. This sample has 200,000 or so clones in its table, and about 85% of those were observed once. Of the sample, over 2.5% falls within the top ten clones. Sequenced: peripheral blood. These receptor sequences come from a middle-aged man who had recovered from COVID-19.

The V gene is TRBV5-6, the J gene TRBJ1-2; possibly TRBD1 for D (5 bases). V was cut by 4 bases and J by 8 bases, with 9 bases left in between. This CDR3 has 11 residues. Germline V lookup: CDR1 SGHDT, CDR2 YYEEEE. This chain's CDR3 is CASSAGGGYTF. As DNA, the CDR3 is TGTGCCAGCAGCGCCGGGGGAGGCTACACCTTC.

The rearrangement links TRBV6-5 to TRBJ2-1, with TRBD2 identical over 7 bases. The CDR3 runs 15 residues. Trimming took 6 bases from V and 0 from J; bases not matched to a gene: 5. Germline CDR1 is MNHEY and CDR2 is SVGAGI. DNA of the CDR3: TGTGCCAGCAGGTGGAGCGGGGTCTCCTACAATGAGCAGTTCTTC. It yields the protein CASRWSGVSYNEQFF.

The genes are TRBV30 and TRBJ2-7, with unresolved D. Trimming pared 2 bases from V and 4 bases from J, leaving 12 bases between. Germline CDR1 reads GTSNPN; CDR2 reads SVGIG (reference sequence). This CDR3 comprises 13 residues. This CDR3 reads CAWSNLRLYEQYF. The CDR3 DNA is TGTGCCTGGAGTAATCTGAGGCTTTACGAGCAGTACTTC.

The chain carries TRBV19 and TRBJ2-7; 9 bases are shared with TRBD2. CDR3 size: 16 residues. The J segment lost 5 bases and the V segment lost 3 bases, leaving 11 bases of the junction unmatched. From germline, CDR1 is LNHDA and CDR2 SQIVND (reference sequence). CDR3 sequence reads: CASSILTAGGLHEQYF. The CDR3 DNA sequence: TGTGCCAGTAGTATCCTCACCGCGGGAGGGCTCCACGAGCAGTACTTC. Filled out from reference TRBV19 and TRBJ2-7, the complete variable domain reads DGGITQSPKYLFRKEGQNVTLSCEQNLNHDAMYWYRQDPGQGLRLIYYSQIVNDFQKGDIAEGYSVSREKKESFPLTVTSAQKNPTAFYLCASSILTAGGLHEQYFGPGTRLTVT.

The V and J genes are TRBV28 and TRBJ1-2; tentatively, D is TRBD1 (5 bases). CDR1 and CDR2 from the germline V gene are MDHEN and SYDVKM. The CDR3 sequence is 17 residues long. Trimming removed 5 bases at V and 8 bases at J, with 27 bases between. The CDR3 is CASSGFFVGRTNVGYTF. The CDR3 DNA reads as TGTGCCAGCAGTGGCTTTTTCGTAGGGCGGACAAACGTGGGCTACACCTTC.

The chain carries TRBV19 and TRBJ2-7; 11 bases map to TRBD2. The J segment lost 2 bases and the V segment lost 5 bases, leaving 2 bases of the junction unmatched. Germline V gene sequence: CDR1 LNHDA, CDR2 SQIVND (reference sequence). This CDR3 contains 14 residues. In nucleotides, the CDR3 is TGTGCCAGTAGTGATAGCGGGAGGGCCTACGAGCAGTACTTC. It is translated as CASSDSGRAYEQYF.

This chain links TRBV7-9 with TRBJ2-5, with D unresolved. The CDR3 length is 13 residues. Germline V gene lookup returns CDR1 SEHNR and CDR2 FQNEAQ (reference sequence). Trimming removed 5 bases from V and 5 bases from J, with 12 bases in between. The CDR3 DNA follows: TGTGCCAGCAGCCCGGCCTCCAGGGAGACCCAGTACTTC. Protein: CASSPASRETQYF. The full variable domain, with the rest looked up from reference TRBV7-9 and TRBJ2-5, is DTGVSQNPRHKITKRGQNVTFRCDPISEHNRLYWYRQTLGQGPEFLTYFQNEAQLEKSRLLSDRFSAERPKGSFSTLEIQRTEQGDSAMYLCASSPASRETQYFGPGTRLLVL.

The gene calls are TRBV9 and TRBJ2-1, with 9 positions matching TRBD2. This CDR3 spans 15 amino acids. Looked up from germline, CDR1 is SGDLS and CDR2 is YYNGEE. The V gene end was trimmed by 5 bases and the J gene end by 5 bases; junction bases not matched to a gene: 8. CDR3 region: CASSIAGAPHNEQFF. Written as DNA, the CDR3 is TGTGCCAGCAGTATAGCGGGAGCCCCACACAATGAGCAGTTCTTC.

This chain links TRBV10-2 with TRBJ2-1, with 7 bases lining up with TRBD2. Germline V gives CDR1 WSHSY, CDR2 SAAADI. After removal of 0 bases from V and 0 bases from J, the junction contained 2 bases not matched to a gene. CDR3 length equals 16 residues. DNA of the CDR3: TGCGCCAGCAGTGAGTCGGGCGGGAGCTCCTACAATGAGCAGTTCTTC. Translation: CASSESGGSSYNEQFF.

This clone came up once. CDR3 coding DNA: TGTGCCAGTAGTATCCGGACCGGGACAGGGAACGAAAAACTGTTTTTT. Translation gives CASSIRTGTGNEKLFF. The rearrangement uses TRBV19 and TRBJ1-4; 9 positions match TRBD1. There are 16 residues in the CDR3. Trimming took 3 bases from V and 8 from J; bases not matched to a gene: 10. Germline V CDR1 and CDR2: LNHDA, SQIVND (reference sequence).

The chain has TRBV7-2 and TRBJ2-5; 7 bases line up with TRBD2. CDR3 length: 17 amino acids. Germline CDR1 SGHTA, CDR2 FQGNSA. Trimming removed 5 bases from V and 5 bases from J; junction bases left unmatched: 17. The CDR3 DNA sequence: TGTGCCAGCAGCCCCGCCCTAATGGCGGGAGTGGTTGAGACCCAGTACTTC. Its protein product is CASSPALMAGVVETQYF.

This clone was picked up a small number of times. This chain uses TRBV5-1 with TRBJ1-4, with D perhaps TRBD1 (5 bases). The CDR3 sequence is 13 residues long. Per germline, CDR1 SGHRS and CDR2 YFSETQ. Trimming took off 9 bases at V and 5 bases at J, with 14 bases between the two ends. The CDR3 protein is CATSLTVNEKLFF. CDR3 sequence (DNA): TGCGCCACGTCCTTGACAGTGAATGAAAAACTGTTTTTT.

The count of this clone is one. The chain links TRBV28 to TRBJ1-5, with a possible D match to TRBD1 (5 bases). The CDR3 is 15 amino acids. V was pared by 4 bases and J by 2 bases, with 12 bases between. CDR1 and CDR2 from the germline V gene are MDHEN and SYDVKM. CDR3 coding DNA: TGTGCCAGCAGTTCGTTGGGAGGGGGCAATCAGCCCCAGCATTTT. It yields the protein CASSSLGGGNQPQHF.

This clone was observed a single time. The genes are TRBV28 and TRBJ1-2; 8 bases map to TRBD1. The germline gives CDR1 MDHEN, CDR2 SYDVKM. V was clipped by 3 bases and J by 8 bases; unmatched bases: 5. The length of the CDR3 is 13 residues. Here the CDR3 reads CASSFQGALGYTF. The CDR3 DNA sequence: TGTGCCAGCAGTTTCCAGGGGGCGTTGGGCTACACCTTC.

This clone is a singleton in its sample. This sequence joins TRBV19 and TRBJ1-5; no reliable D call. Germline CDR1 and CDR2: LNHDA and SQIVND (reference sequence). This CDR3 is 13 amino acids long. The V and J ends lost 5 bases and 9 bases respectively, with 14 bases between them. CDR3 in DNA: TGTGCCAGTAGTGGGCAGGTTCCCGGGCCCCAGCATTTT. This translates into CASSGQVPGPQHF.